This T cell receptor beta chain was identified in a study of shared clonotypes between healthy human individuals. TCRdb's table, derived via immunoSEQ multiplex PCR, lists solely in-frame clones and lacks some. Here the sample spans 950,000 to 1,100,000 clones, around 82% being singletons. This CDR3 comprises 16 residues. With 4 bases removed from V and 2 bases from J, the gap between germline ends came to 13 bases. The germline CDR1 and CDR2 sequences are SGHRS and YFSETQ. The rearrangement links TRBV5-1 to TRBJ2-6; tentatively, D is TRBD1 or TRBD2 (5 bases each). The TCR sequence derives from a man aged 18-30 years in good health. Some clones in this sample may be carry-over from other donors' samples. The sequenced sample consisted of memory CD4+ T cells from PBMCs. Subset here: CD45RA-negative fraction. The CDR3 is CASSPYGGPGANVLTF. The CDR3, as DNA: TGCGCCAGCAGCCCCTATGGGGGTCCTGGGGCCAACGTCCTGACTTTC.